The rows below give T cell receptor beta chains drawn from one sample of a study of cytomegalovirus exposure and HLA in healthy donors. Sequencing was performed with immunoSEQ multiplex PCR; in TCRdb, only in-frame clones are kept and a portion is missing. In the table there are more than 150,000 clones, 70% to 90% of which are singletons. The sequenced sample consisted of PBMCs. These receptors originate from a woman younger than 45 in good health and CMV-seronegative. CDR3s include the opening cysteine and the closing phenylalanine or tryptophan. The D gene is left open where the match is weak. The size entry is marked missing in some rows and otherwise reads once, few, many or a size class.

clone_size	j_call	v_call	d_call	cdr3_nt	cdr3_aa
-	TRBJ2-4	TRBV2	-	TGTGCCAGCACTGAGGGCGGGTCTAAAAACATTCAGTACTTC	CASTEGGSKNIQYF
-	TRBJ2-7	TRBV5-1	-	TGCGCCAGCAGCTTGGTACCCCTCACGAGCTCCTACGAGCAGTACTTC	CASSLVPLTSSYEQYF
-	TRBJ2-2	TRBV7-3	TRBD2	TGTGCCAGCAGCTACGGGACTAGCGGCGCCGGGGAGCTGTTTTTT	CASSYGTSGAGELFF
-	TRBJ1-5	TRBV28	TRBD1	TGTGCCGGCAGTCCCACAGGGGATGGCAATCAGCCCCAGCATTTT	CAGSPTGDGNQPQHF
-	TRBJ1-6	TRBV6-1	-	TGTGCCAGCAGTGATCCAGGCTATAATTCACCCCTCCACTTT	CASSDPGYNSPLHF
-	TRBJ2-3	TRBV18	-	TGTGCCAGCTCACCATGGGGGGGCGACCCAGATACGCAGTATTTT	CASSPWGGDPDTQYF
-	TRBJ2-7	TRBV4-1	TRBD2	TGCGCCAGCAGCCAAGGAGGGAGGGGAGTCGGCAACGAGCAGTACTTC	CASSQGGRGVGNEQYF
-	TRBJ2-1	TRBV9	TRBD2	TGTGCCAGCACTCCTACTAGCGGGAGGAGTCATGAGCAGTTCTTC	CASTPTSGRSHEQFF
-	TRBJ2-3	TRBV5-1	-	TGCGCCAGCAGCTTGGTCACGGGGGGCACAGATACGCAGTATTTT	CASSLVTGGTDTQYF
-	TRBJ1-1	TRBV25-1	-	TGTGCCAGCAGTGAACTGGGGCCGGTTGTTACAGAAGCTTTCTTT	CASSELGPVVTEAFF
-	TRBJ1-5	TRBV19	-	TGTGCCAGTAGTATGCAGGGTAGCAATCAGCCCCAGCATTTT	CASSMQGSNQPQHF
-	TRBJ2-3	TRBV7-2	TRBD2	TGTGCCAGCAGCTTAAGCGGGGGGCACACAGATACGCAGTATTTT	CASSLSGGHTDTQYF
-	TRBJ1-6	TRBV6-1	TRBD1	TGTGCCAGCAGTGACAGGACAGGGGCCAATAATTCACCCCTCCACTTT	CASSDRTGANNSPLHF
-	TRBJ2-3	TRBV7-9	TRBD2	TGTTCCAGCAGCTTTCCGACTAGCGGGGGGGCCGGAGATACGCAGTATTTT	CSSSFPTSGGAGDTQYF
-	TRBJ1-3	TRBV29-1	-	TGCAGCGTTGCCACAGGCCCTCCCGGACGTGTCTCTGGAAACACCATATATTTT	CSVATGPPGRVSGNTIYF
few	TRBJ2-1	TRBV2	TRBD2	TGTGCCACCCAGACTAGCGGGAATTGGGATGAGCAGTTCTTC	CATQTSGNWDEQFF
once	TRBJ2-3	TRBV7-2	-	TGTGCCAGCAAAGGGGGAAACACAGATACGCAGTATTTT	CASKGGNTDTQYF